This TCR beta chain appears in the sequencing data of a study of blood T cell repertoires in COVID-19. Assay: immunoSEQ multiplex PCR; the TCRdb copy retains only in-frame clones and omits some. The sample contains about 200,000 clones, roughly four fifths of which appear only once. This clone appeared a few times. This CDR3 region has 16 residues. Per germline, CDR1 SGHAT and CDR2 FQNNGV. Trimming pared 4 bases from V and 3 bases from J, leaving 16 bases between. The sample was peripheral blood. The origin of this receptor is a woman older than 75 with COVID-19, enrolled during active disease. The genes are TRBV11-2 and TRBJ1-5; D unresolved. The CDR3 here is CASSWGGGMNNQPQHF. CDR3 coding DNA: TGTGCCAGCAGCTGGGGTGGCGGGATGAACAATCAGCCCCAGCATTTT.